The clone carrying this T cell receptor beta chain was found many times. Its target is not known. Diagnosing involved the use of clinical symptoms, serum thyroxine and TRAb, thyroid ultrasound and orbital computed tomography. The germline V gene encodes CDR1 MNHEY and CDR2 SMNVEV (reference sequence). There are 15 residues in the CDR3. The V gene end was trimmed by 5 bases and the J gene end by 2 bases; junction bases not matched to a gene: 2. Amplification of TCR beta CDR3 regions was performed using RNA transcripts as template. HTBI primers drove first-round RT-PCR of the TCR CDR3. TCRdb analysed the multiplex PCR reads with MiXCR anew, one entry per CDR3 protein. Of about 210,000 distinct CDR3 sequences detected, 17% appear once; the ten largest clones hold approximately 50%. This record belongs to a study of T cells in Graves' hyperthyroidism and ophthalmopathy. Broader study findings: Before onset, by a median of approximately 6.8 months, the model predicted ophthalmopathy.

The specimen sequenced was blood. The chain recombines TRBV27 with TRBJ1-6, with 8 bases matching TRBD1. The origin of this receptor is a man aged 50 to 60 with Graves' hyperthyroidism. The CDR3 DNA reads TGTGCCAGCAGTCTACAGGGGGCCTATAATTCACCCCTCCACTTT. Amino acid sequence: CASSLQGAYNSPLHF.